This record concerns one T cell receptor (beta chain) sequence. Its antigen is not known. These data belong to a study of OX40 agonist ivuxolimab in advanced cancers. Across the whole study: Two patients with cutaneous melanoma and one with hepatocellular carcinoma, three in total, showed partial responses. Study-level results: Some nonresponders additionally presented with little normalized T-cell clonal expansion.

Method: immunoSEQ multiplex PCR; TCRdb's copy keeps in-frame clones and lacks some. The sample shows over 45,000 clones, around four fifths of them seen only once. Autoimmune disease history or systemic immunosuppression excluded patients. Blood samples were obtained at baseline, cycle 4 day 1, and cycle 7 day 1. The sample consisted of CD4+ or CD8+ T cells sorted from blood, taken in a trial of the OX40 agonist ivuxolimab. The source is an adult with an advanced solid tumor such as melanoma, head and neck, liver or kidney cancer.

CDR3 in DNA: TGTGCCAGCAGCCCCCGCTGGGGGAGCGGGTACGAGCAGTACTTC. Protein product: CASSPRWGSGYEQYF. This chain uses TRBV7-2 with TRBJ2-7; TRBD2 is a possible D gene (6 bases). The CDR3 spans 15 residues. Germline V gene data show CDR1 as SGHTA and CDR2 as FQGNSA. Trimming removed 5 bases at V and 4 bases at J, with 18 bases between.